Following are 6 T cell receptor beta chains from one sample sequenced in a study of beta chain features in type 1 diabetes. Since all of the isolated RNA was reverse transcribed, expressed TCRB transcripts were what got sequenced. The method was immunoSEQ multiplex PCR; TCRdb's version includes in-frame clones alone and lacks a portion of them. The top ten hold approximately 0.3% of the sample, which has about 26,000 clones, around half seen once. For these TCRs, the target antigens are not known. Notes on the study in general: Moderately but significantly shorter TCRB CDR3s were found in Type 1 diabetes patients in all four CD4+ subsets.

The specimen was stem cell memory CD4+ T cells from blood. These receptor sequences come from a man aged 30 to 45 with type 1 diabetes.

The CDR3 protein is CASSLAGTNFYEQYF. CDR3 bases: TGCGCCAGCAGCTTGGCCGGGACAAACTTCTACGAGCAGTACTTC. This chain links TRBV5-1 with TRBJ2-7, with a possible D match to TRBD1 (6 bases). The V and J ends lost 0 bases and 3 bases respectively, with 13 bases between them. In germline, CDR1 is SGHRS, CDR2 YFSETQ. CDR3 size: 15 residues.

J is TRBJ2-3 and V is TRBV5-1, with 8 bases matching TRBD1. The CDR3 contains 17 residues. Germline V lookup: CDR1 SGHRS, CDR2 YFSETQ. J was trimmed by 0 bases and V by 0 bases; bases with no gene match: 6. The CDR3 is CASSLGQGTSSTDTQYF. Here the CDR3 DNA reads TGCGCCAGCAGCTTGGGACAGGGGACTTCTAGCACAGATACGCAGTATTTT.

The chain joins TRBV7-9 to TRBJ2-2; the match to TRBD2 covers 11 bases. Germline V gene lookup returns CDR1 SEHNR and CDR2 FQNEAQ (reference sequence). The CDR3 has 19 amino acids. Trimming at V came to 1 base and at J to 2 bases, leaving 9 bases not matched to a gene. CDR3 in amino acids: CASSLGLAGGRTNTGELFF. The CDR3 coding sequence is TGTGCCAGCAGCTTAGGCCTAGCGGGGGGCCGAACTAACACCGGGGAGCTGTTTTTT.

V is TRBV7-2 and J is TRBJ2-1; 9 bases are a match to TRBD2. V gave up 1 base and J gave up 7 bases; unmatched junction bases: 8. CDR1 is SGHTA and CDR2 is FQGNSA in the germline V gene. The CDR3 is made up of 16 amino acids. The CDR3 coding sequence is TGTGCCAGCAGCTTAGAGGGGAGCGGGGGGCATAATGAGCAGTTCTTC. Translation gives CASSLEGSGGHNEQFF.

This rearrangement joins TRBV30 to TRBJ1-3, with TRBD1 matching over 8 bases. CDR1 and CDR2 from the germline V gene are GTSNPN and SVGIG (reference sequence). The CDR3 consists of 14 residues. V lost 2 bases to trimming and J lost 3 bases; unmatched junction nucleotides: 3. CDR3 sequence reads: CAWSSTGVGNTIYF. CDR3 DNA: TGTGCCTGGAGTTCGACAGGGGTTGGAAACACCATATATTTT.

The table lists this clone with a few counts. V gene TRBV6-1 combines with J gene TRBJ1-5, with 7 bases matching TRBD1. Germline trimming cut 1 base from V and 9 bases from J; bases unmatched to any gene: 9. CDR3 size: 15 residues. CDR1 and CDR2 from the germline V gene are MNHNS and SASEGT. The CDR3 bases are TGTGCCAGCAGTGAAGATGGTACGACAGGGTGGCCCCAGCATTTT. Translated, it gives CASSEDGTTGWPQHF.